These 30 T cell receptor beta chains came from one sample sequenced in a study of blood T cell repertoires in COVID-19. Libraries were prepared by immunoSEQ multiplex PCR; TCRdb keeps only in-frame clonotypes and omits some of them. The sample consists of fewer than 450,000 clones, roughly 87% of them appearing once. The sample was PBMCs or T cells enriched from blood (not recorded which). Receptor source: a woman in her thirties who had recovered from COVID-19.

This chain connects TRBV18 to TRBJ2-1; TRBD1 matches at 11 bases. The germline CDR1 and CDR2 sequences are KGHSH and LQKENI. This CDR3 is 15 amino acids long. V gave up 6 bases and J gave up 7 bases; unmatched junction bases: 8. The CDR3 region has the DNA TGTGCCAGCTCCTCCGGGACAGGGGGGTTTAATGAGCAGTTCTTC. This encodes CASSSGTGGFNEQFF.

The rearrangement joins TRBV19 to TRBJ1-5; D unresolved. The CDR3 consists of 14 residues. Trimming took off 3 bases at V and 5 bases at J, with 11 bases between the two ends. Germline lookup yields CDR1 LNHDA and CDR2 SQIVND (reference sequence). The CDR3 DNA reads as TGTGCCAGTAGTATGAGGAGCGTGTATCAGCCCCAGCATTTT. The encoded protein is CASSMRSVYQPQHF.

The rearrangement uses TRBV7-2 and TRBJ2-3; weak D call: TRBD1 (5 bases). Germline V CDR1 and CDR2: SGHTA, FQGNSA. The CDR3 spans 17 residues. Trimming stripped 2 bases from V and 2 bases from J, with 17 bases between. CDR3 coding DNA: TGTGCCAGCAGCTTATCCCCTCGGGCAGGGCCCACAGATACGCAGTATTTT. This codes for CASSLSPRAGPTDTQYF.

Here the CDR3 DNA reads TGTGCCAGCTCACCACCGGGACAGGGAACAAATGAGCAGTTCTTC. This translates into CASSPPGQGTNEQFF. The V gene is TRBV18, the J gene TRBJ2-1, with 9 bases matching TRBD1. There are 15 residues in the CDR3. CDR1 is KGHSH and CDR2 is LQKENI in the germline V gene. V dropped 0 bases and J dropped 7; count of bases not matched to a gene: 4.

J is TRBJ2-7 and V is TRBV5-5, with D perhaps matching TRBD1 (6 bases). This CDR3 has 13 amino acids. V dropped 4 bases and J dropped 6 bases, with 14 bases sitting between them. CDR1 and CDR2 (germline): SGHKS, YYEKEE (reference sequence). CDR3 DNA sequence: TGTGCCAGCAGCGGCGATACAGGGCGCGAGCAGTACTTC. This gives the protein CASSGDTGREQYF.

The chain combines TRBV29-1 with TRBJ1-4; D gene unclear. Trimming pared 5 bases from V and 3 bases from J, leaving 7 bases between. Germline assignment: CDR1 SQVTM and CDR2 ANQGSEA. CDR3 size: 12 residues. Written as DNA, the CDR3 is TGCAGCGTTCTCAGGTCTAATGAAAAACTGTTTTTT. The encoded protein is CSVLRSNEKLFF.

The chain couples TRBV7-9 to TRBJ1-2; the match to TRBD1 covers 9 bases. CDR1 and CDR2 (germline): SEHNR, FQNEAQ (reference sequence). V lost 6 bases and J lost 3; bases outside the gene matches: 14. The CDR3 is 17 residues long. The CDR3: CASSSDRGVALYYGYTF. The CDR3 DNA is TGTGCCAGCAGTTCCGACAGGGGGGTAGCGTTATACTATGGCTACACCTTC.

This clone has just a few counts. The chain is built from TRBV6-5 and TRBJ1-4; tentative D call: TRBD1 (6 bases). The CDR3 has 13 residues. Germline CDR1 reads MNHEY; CDR2 reads SVGAGI. V was trimmed by 8 bases and J by 7 bases, leaving 14 bases between them. The CDR3 DNA reads TGTGCCAGCCAGCGACAGGTCGGTGAAAAACTGTTTTTT. As protein: CASQRQVGEKLFF.

The chain has TRBV18 and TRBJ1-1; TRBD1 matches 7 bases. After removal of 2 bases from V and 1 base from J, the junction contained 1 base not matched to a gene. In germline, CDR1 is KGHSH, CDR2 LQKENI. This CDR3 has 14 residues. This CDR3 reads CASSPGTANTEAFF. In DNA, the CDR3 is TGTGCCAGCTCACCAGGGACAGCGAACACTGAAGCTTTCTTT.

The chain uses TRBV7-9 and TRBJ2-2, with 12 nucleotides matching TRBD1. Germline lookup yields CDR1 SEHNR and CDR2 FQNEAQ (reference sequence). The J segment lost 5 bases and the V segment lost 5 bases, leaving 12 bases of the junction unmatched. This CDR3 has 18 residues. The CDR3 region has the DNA TGTGCCAGCAGCCCAATCGCCAGGGACAGGGGGCAAACCGGGGAGCTGTTTTTT. Amino acid sequence: CASSPIARDRGQTGELFF.

This clone occurred once. V usage is TRBV15 and J usage is TRBJ1-6, with TRBD1 matching over 7 bases. This CDR3 spans 15 amino acids. In germline, CDR1 is LNHNV, CDR2 YYDKDF (reference sequence). V lost 0 bases to trimming and J lost 6 bases; unmatched junction nucleotides: 2. As DNA, the CDR3 is TGTGCCACCAGCAGAGAACAGGGGATTAATTCACCCCTCCACTTT. It translates to CATSREQGINSPLHF.

V gene TRBV6-6 combines with J gene TRBJ2-5; D gene unclear. Between the trimmed V and J ends, which lost 5 bases and 4 bases, there was a span of 11 bases. The CDR3 extends over 13 amino acids. The germline CDR1 and CDR2 sequences are MNHNY and SVGAGI (reference sequence). The CDR3 DNA sequence: TGTGCCAGCAGTCCAGGCTTGGCAGAGACCCAGTACTTC. Amino acids: CASSPGLAETQYF.

This chain joins TRBV5-1 and TRBJ2-1; no clear D gene. Germline CDR1 SGHRS, CDR2 YFSETQ. The CDR3 sequence is 14 residues long. Trimming took off 0 bases at V and 3 bases at J, with 7 bases between the two ends. The CDR3 protein is CASSLGSRYNEQFF. The CDR3 region has the DNA TGCGCCAGCAGCTTGGGTAGCCGCTACAATGAGCAGTTCTTC. Drawing the rest from reference TRBV5-1 and TRBJ2-1, the complete variable domain is KAGVTQTPRYLIKTRGQQVTLSCSPISGHRSVSWYQQTPGQGLQFLFEYFSETQRNKGNFPGRFSGRQFSNSRSEMNVSTLELGDSALYLCASSLGSRYNEQFFGPGTRLTVL.

The chain recombines TRBV7-9 with TRBJ1-5, with 7 bases aligning to TRBD1. This CDR3 is built from 16 residues. Losses at the gene ends were 5 bases for V and 2 bases for J; bases not matched to a gene: 9. Germline values: CDR1 SEHNR, CDR2 FQNEAQ (reference sequence). The CDR3 sequence is CASSPQTGPRNQPQHF. The CDR3 DNA sequence: TGTGCCAGCAGCCCACAGACAGGGCCTCGCAATCAGCCCCAGCATTTT.

V and J are TRBV22-1 and TRBJ1-2; the listed D gene, TRBD1, was not tested against the DNA. TRBV22-1 corresponds to a pseudogene. The CDR3 runs 17 residues. CDR3 sequence (DNA): TGTCCTGGGAGCCCCCCCCATCTTAGGGGACACATATATGGCTACACCTTC. This encodes CPGSPPHLRGHIYGYTF.

J is TRBJ1-1 and V is TRBV18; D gene ambiguous. Germline CDR1 KGHSH, CDR2 LQKENI. The CDR3 is 14 residues long. The ends were cut back, 2 bases at V and 3 bases at J, with 10 bases in the middle. The CDR3 DNA reads as TGTGCCAGCTCACCATTAACGGCGGACACTGAAGCTTTCTTT. Translation gives CASSPLTADTEAFF.

The chain has TRBV30 and TRBJ1-2, with TRBD1 matching over 7 bases. The CDR3 consists of 14 residues. Germline trimming cut 3 bases from V and 8 bases from J; bases unmatched to any gene: 12. The germline V gene encodes CDR1 GTSNPN and CDR2 SVGIG (reference sequence). CDR3 nucleotide sequence: TGTGCCTGGAGCCTTAGTGACAGGGTTGGCGGCTACACCTTC. Translation: CAWSLSDRVGGYTF.

With regard to this clone: At the DNA level, this CDR3 is encoded by other sequences in the same sample as well. The genes are TRBV3-1 (or the pseudogene TRBV3-2) and TRBJ2-3; 10 bases match TRBD2. Looked up from germline, CDR1 is LGHDT and CDR2 is YNNKEL (reference sequence). The CDR3 is made up of 16 amino acids. V lost 0 bases and J lost 2; bases outside the gene matches: 2. Here the CDR3 reads CASSQELAGITDTQYF. The CDR3 coding sequence is TGTGCCAGCAGCCAAGAACTAGCGGGGATCACAGATACGCAGTATTTT.

V gene TRBV10-1 combines with J gene TRBJ2-1; 11 bases fit TRBD2. The V and J ends lost 11 bases and 2 bases, in that order; junction bases with no gene match: 2. The V gene's germline CDR1 is WNHNN and CDR2 SYGVQD (reference sequence). The CDR3 has 13 amino acids. Written as DNA, the CDR3 is TGCGCCGGTAGCGGGGGGGCCTACAATGAGCAGTTCTTC. It specifies CAGSGGAYNEQFF.

The chain carries TRBV28 and TRBJ2-3, with TRBD2 matching over 12 bases. Trimming cost V 1 base and J 4 bases; bases outside gene matches: 6. CDR1 and CDR2 (germline): MDHEN, SYDVKM. CDR3 length: 17 amino acids. This chain's CDR3 is CASSLLTSGGVADTQYF. In nucleotides, the CDR3 is TGTGCCAGCAGTTTATTGACTAGCGGGGGTGTGGCAGATACGCAGTATTTT.

J is TRBJ1-1 and V is TRBV23-1, with 7 bases matching TRBD1. TRBV23-1 is treated as an ORF (open reading frame) with a function not yet certain. The V segment lost 6 bases and the J segment 3 bases; nucleotides outside the gene matches: 10. The CDR3 has 15 amino acids. CDR3 nucleotide sequence: TGCGCCAGCAGGTTGGACAGGCAGCGGGACACTGAAGCTTTCTTT. Its protein is CASRLDRQRDTEAFF.

CDR3 DNA sequence: TGTGCCAGCAGTTTGGGCAGGGTGCGCGTGGGATCCTATGGCTACACCTTC. Protein product: CASSLGRVRVGSYGYTF. This sequence joins TRBV28 and TRBJ1-2; D is perhaps TRBD1 (5 bases). This CDR3 has 17 residues. V lost 3 bases, J lost 4 bases, and 21 bases lay in between. Per the germline V gene, CDR1 is MDHEN and CDR2 is SYDVKM.

V usage is TRBV25-1 and J usage is TRBJ1-6; 7 bases fit TRBD1. There are 17 residues in the CDR3. The germline gives CDR1 MGHDK, CDR2 SYGVNS. J gave up 5 bases and V 7 bases, and 14 bases lay outside the gene matches. The CDR3 DNA reads as TGTGCCAGCAAATCATCGGGGGGGGGACAGAATAATTCACCCCTCCACTTT. Protein: CASKSSGGGQNNSPLHF.

The rearrangement uses TRBV6-5 and TRBJ2-3, with a possible D match to TRBD2 (6 bases). The CDR3 contains 15 residues. Deletions cut 6 bases from V and 3 bases from J, with 16 bases between. Germline CDR1 is MNHEY and CDR2 is SVGAGI. The CDR3, as DNA: TGTGCCAGCAGCAACTTCGGGACTTCTACAGATACGCAGTATTTT. Translating gives CASSNFGTSTDTQYF.

This rearrangement joins TRBV19 to TRBJ1-5; weak D call: TRBD1 (6 bases). Germline CDR1 reads LNHDA; CDR2 reads SQIVND (reference sequence). Trimming removed 3 bases at V and 4 bases at J, with 16 bases between. The CDR3 contains 16 residues. The CDR3 DNA reads as TGTGCCAGTAGTATTCTCCCTGGGACAAGTAATCAGCCCCAGCATTTT. Translation gives CASSILPGTSNQPQHF.

This rearrangement joins TRBV27 to TRBJ2-7, with a tentative D call TRBD1 (7 bases). The CDR3 length is 14 residues. Germline V CDR1 and CDR2: MNHEY, SMNVEV (reference sequence). The ends were cut back, 7 bases at V and 1 base at J, with 14 bases in the middle. The CDR3 protein is CASTARGASYEQYF. The CDR3 region has the DNA TGTGCCAGCACAGCCAGGGGGGCATCCTACGAGCAGTACTTC.

The chain employs TRBV5-5 and TRBJ1-1, with TRBD1 as a possible D gene (6 bases). Trimming removed 3 bases at V and 4 bases at J, with 16 bases between. CDR1 and CDR2 (germline): SGHKS, YYEKEE (reference sequence). The length of the CDR3 is 15 residues. In DNA form, the CDR3 reads TGTGCCAGCAGCTCGGGCAGGGGAGGGAGCACTGAAGCTTTCTTT. Residues: CASSSGRGGSTEAFF.

This clone appeared a single time. The CDR3 DNA is TGTGCCAGCAGCTTAGGGGGCAACAACTATGGCTACACCTTC. Protein sequence: CASSLGGNNYGYTF. The chain has TRBV7-9 and TRBJ1-2; D may be TRBD1 (5 bases). CDR1 and CDR2 (germline): SEHNR, FQNEAQ (reference sequence). V lost 1 base to trimming and J lost 2 bases, with 8 bases between them. CDR3 length: 14 residues. Full variable domain (remainder filled in from reference TRBV7-9 and TRBJ1-2): DTGVSQNPRHKITKRGQNVTFRCDPISEHNRLYWYRQTLGQGPEFLTYFQNEAQLEKSRLLSDRFSAERPKGSFSTLEIQRTEQGDSAMYLCASSLGGNNYGYTFGSGTRLTVV.

The gene calls are TRBV28 and TRBJ1-3; 10 bases align to TRBD1. The germline CDR1 and CDR2 sequences are MDHEN and SYDVKM. V lost 3 bases, J lost 8 bases, and 1 base stayed unmatched. This CDR3 is 13 amino acids long. The CDR3 nucleotides are TGTGCCAGCAGTTTGGGGACAGGGGACACCATATATTTT. It specifies CASSLGTGDTIYF.

Only one count was recorded for this clone. The CDR3 DNA is TGTGCCAGCAGTGAATATCGGGGAGGGGGGCACGAGCAGTACTTC. As protein: CASSEYRGGGHEQYF. The V gene is TRBV25-1, the J gene TRBJ2-7; D is possibly TRBD2 (7 bases). V lost 0 bases and J lost 5, with 14 bases in between. The CDR3 is made up of 15 amino acids. Germline V gene data show CDR1 as MGHDK and CDR2 as SYGVNS.